A selection of T cell receptor beta chains follows, all from one sample in a study of blood T cell repertoires in COVID-19. TCRdb keeps only in-frame clones here, not all; method: immunoSEQ multiplex PCR. This table holds about 74,000 clones, 88% found once. The sequenced sample was peripheral blood. These receptors were taken from an elderly woman with active or convalescent COVID-19. The CDR3 runs from the conserved cysteine through the conserved F or W. Fields, in order: J gene, D gene, V gene, CDR3 protein. A D gene is named only where the DNA matches it firmly.

j_gene: TRBJ1-1
d_gene: TRBD1
v_gene: TRBV19
CDR3aa: CASSYRTGDTEAFF

j_gene: TRBJ1-1
d_gene: -
v_gene: TRBV7-8
CDR3aa: CASKLNLNTEAFF

j_gene: TRBJ2-7
d_gene: -
v_gene: TRBV9
CDR3aa: CASRPQGSYEQYF

j_gene: TRBJ2-1
d_gene: TRBD2
v_gene: TRBV11-2
CDR3aa: CASSSWGGGSHNEQFF

j_gene: TRBJ2-7
d_gene: TRBD1
v_gene: TRBV27
CDR3aa: CASSSLTGAYEQYF

j_gene: TRBJ1-2
d_gene: -
v_gene: TRBV3-1/TRBV3-2
CDR3aa: CASSQVGQRYDYGYTF

j_gene: TRBJ1-4
d_gene: -
v_gene: TRBV6-5
CDR3aa: CASRKQGMMSEKLFF

j_gene: TRBJ1-1
d_gene: TRBD1
v_gene: TRBV19
CDR3aa: CASSIDRGPNTEAFF

j_gene: TRBJ1-1
d_gene: -
v_gene: TRBV6-5
CDR3aa: CASSYPRTEAFF

j_gene: TRBJ2-7
d_gene: TRBD1
v_gene: TRBV9
CDR3aa: CASSAQRAGTGMDEQYF

j_gene: TRBJ1-2
d_gene: -
v_gene: TRBV5-1
CDR3aa: CASRQQGVSYGYTF

j_gene: TRBJ2-7
d_gene: -
v_gene: TRBV10-3
CDR3aa: CAISDYRSNEQYF

j_gene: TRBJ1-1
d_gene: -
v_gene: TRBV7-8
CDR3aa: CASSLASGNTEAFF

j_gene: TRBJ2-3
d_gene: TRBD2
v_gene: TRBV2
CDR3aa: CASTGTSGRTDTQYF

j_gene: TRBJ2-2
d_gene: -
v_gene: TRBV5-4
CDR3aa: CASSRGGNTGELFF

j_gene: TRBJ2-6
d_gene: -
v_gene: TRBV7-9
CDR3aa: CASRQGDFSGANVLTF

j_gene: TRBJ2-3
d_gene: TRBD2
v_gene: TRBV11-2
CDR3aa: CASSLGLAGGTDTQYF

j_gene: TRBJ1-6
d_gene: TRBD1
v_gene: TRBV30
CDR3aa: CAGKHGTGDANSPLHF

j_gene: TRBJ2-1
d_gene: TRBD2
v_gene: TRBV3-1/TRBV3-2
CDR3aa: CASSQGGTRAHEQFF

j_gene: TRBJ2-2
d_gene: TRBD1
v_gene: TRBV5-1
CDR3aa: CASNDVGTGNTGELFF

j_gene: TRBJ2-1
d_gene: TRBD2
v_gene: TRBV5-1
CDR3aa: CASSSGLAGVRNEQFF

j_gene: TRBJ2-7
d_gene: TRBD2
v_gene: TRBV11-2
CDR3aa: CASSLPFSGRRYEQYF

j_gene: TRBJ1-3
d_gene: -
v_gene: TRBV19
CDR3aa: CASRQGYSGNTIYF

j_gene: TRBJ1-5
d_gene: TRBD1
v_gene: TRBV2
CDR3aa: CASSGSLDRAWQPQHF

j_gene: TRBJ2-1
d_gene: TRBD2
v_gene: TRBV7-9
CDR3aa: CASSLVAGGSHNEQFF

j_gene: TRBJ2-1
d_gene: -
v_gene: TRBV6-2/TRBV6-3
CDR3aa: CASSALPSSYNEQFF

j_gene: TRBJ2-3
d_gene: TRBD2
v_gene: TRBV10-2
CDR3aa: CASSDPAGAVTDTQYF

j_gene: TRBJ1-1
d_gene: -
v_gene: TRBV6-5
CDR3aa: CASSFLNRPMNTEAFF

j_gene: TRBJ1-4
d_gene: -
v_gene: TRBV3-1/TRBV3-2
CDR3aa: CASSTGTYEKLFF

j_gene: TRBJ2-1
d_gene: TRBD2
v_gene: TRBV2
CDR3aa: CASSGLAGYNEQFF

j_gene: TRBJ2-5
d_gene: TRBD2
v_gene: TRBV19
CDR3aa: CASTERGTEETQYF

j_gene: TRBJ2-4
d_gene: -
v_gene: TRBV7-2
CDR3aa: CASSPPSGFGAKNIQYF

j_gene: TRBJ2-7
d_gene: TRBD2
v_gene: TRBV3-1/TRBV3-2
CDR3aa: CASSQDRLAVDPYEQYF

j_gene: TRBJ1-5
d_gene: -
v_gene: TRBV3-1/TRBV3-2
CDR3aa: CASSHPGRGYSNQPQHF

j_gene: TRBJ2-5
d_gene: TRBD2
v_gene: TRBV20-1
CDR3aa: CSASVIASSGRFQETQYF

j_gene: TRBJ1-1
d_gene: -
v_gene: TRBV9
CDR3aa: CASSAYRDTEAFF